A single sample is the source of the 22 T cell receptor beta chains below, sequenced in a study of naive and memory T cell subsets. An oligonucleotide containing a UMI was ligated to the 3' end of TCR cDNA. Ligated cDNA underwent four rounds of PCR with nested alpha and beta constant region primers and SP2. Via MiXCR, TCRdb re-called the 5' RACE reads, giving one row per CDR3 protein. The sample shows more than 55,000 distinct CDR3 sequences, 6% to 8.5% of them seen only once. These receptor sequences come from a female donor in good health.

V usage is TRBV9 and J usage is TRBJ2-2; 11 bases map to TRBD1. This CDR3 spans 16 amino acids. V lost 4 bases and J lost 2; bases outside the gene matches: 4. CDR1 and CDR2 (germline): SGDLS, YYNGEE. The CDR3 DNA sequence: TGTGCCAGCAGCCCAGGGACAGGGGGAAACACCGGGGAGCTGTTTTTT. Protein product: CASSPGTGGNTGELFF.

The V call is TRBV28, the J call TRBJ1-2; a weak D match, TRBD1 (6 bases). The germline gives CDR1 MDHEN, CDR2 SYDVKM. This CDR3 has 12 amino acids. Trimming shortened V by 7 bases and J by 6 bases, and 12 bases separated the two germline ends. DNA for the CDR3: TGTGCCAGCACACCAGGGGTGGATGGCTACACCTTC. This sequence encodes CASTPGVDGYTF.

This clonotype appeared many times. The V gene is TRBV12-3 or TRBV12-4, the J gene TRBJ1-2; D is unclear. There are 13 residues in the CDR3. The ends were cut back, 3 bases at V and 4 bases at J, with 9 bases in the middle. The CDR3 DNA reads TGTGCCAGCAGTTTGTGGACGGGCTATGGCTACACCTTC. Protein sequence: CASSLWTGYGYTF.

This clonotype was counted between two and nine times. The chain couples TRBV18 to TRBJ2-1, with 8 nucleotides matching TRBD1. The J segment lost 5 bases and the V segment lost 5 bases, leaving 8 bases of the junction unmatched. CDR3 length: 15 residues. Germline V gene lookup returns CDR1 KGHSH and CDR2 LQKENI. This chain's CDR3 is CASSTRTGNDNEQFF. CDR3 DNA: TGTGCCAGCTCAACTAGGACAGGGAACGACAATGAGCAGTTCTTC.

This clonotype was detected many times. The chain is built from TRBV4-3 and TRBJ2-3; D is ambiguous. V lost 2 bases and J lost 4, with 7 bases in between. The CDR3 is made up of 13 amino acids. Germline V gives CDR1 LGHNA, CDR2 YSLEER. CDR3 in DNA: TGCGCCAGCAGCCAACAGACTCCAGATACGCAGTATTTT. Translation: CASSQQTPDTQYF.

This clonotype was seen at least ten times. The gene calls are TRBV9 and TRBJ2-6; D may be TRBD2 (5 bases). Germline V gives CDR1 SGDLS, CDR2 YYNGEE. The V gene lost 5 bases and the J gene lost 2 bases, with 11 bases spanning the gap. CDR3 length equals 15 residues. The CDR3 reads CASRRDFTGANVLTF. The CDR3 DNA sequence: TGTGCCAGCAGGAGGGATTTCACTGGGGCCAACGTCCTGACTTTC.

The chain uses TRBV5-8 and TRBJ2-2; maybe TRBD2 (5 bases). Between the trimmed V and J ends, which lost 1 base and 7 bases, there was a span of 14 bases. Germline values: CDR1 SGHTS, CDR2 YDEGEE. The length of the CDR3 is 15 residues. The CDR3: CASSLYAGGSGELFF. In DNA form, the CDR3 reads TGTGCCAGCAGCTTGTACGCTGGTGGGAGCGGGGAGCTGTTTTTT.

V and J are TRBV4-1 and TRBJ2-7, with 7 bases lining up with TRBD1. Trimming at V came to 0 bases and at J to 7 bases, leaving 9 bases not matched to a gene. This CDR3 contains 15 residues. Germline V gene sequence: CDR1 MGHRA, CDR2 YSYEKL. DNA of the CDR3: TGCGCCAGCAGCCAAGAAGGGGGCCTGAGGGGAGAGCAGTACTTC. Its translation is CASSQEGGLRGEQYF.

J is TRBJ1-2 and V is TRBV7-3; D is ambiguous. V lost 0 bases and J 6 bases, leaving 11 bases between the germline ends. The CDR3 contains 14 residues. Germline loops: CDR1 SGHTA, CDR2 FQGTGA. The DNA of the CDR3 is TGTGCCAGCAGCTTAACCCCCGCCGGAGATGGCTACACCTTC. Amino acids: CASSLTPAGDGYTF.

The V call is TRBV29-1, the J call TRBJ2-1; 8 bases are shared with TRBD2. The CDR3 runs 16 residues. Germline V gene lookup returns CDR1 SQVTM and CDR2 ANQGSEA. The V segment lost 0 bases and the J segment 4 bases; nucleotides outside the gene matches: 8. As DNA, the CDR3 is TGCAGCGTTGAAGATGATCGGGGGGGCAGATACAATGAGCAGTTCTTC. Residues: CSVEDDRGGRYNEQFF.

This clonotype was counted between two and nine times. This chain connects TRBV11-2 to TRBJ2-6; D call uncertain. The germline gives CDR1 SGHAT, CDR2 FQNNGV. The V gene lost 5 bases and the J gene lost 2 bases, with 10 bases spanning the gap. CDR3 length equals 15 residues. The CDR3 DNA follows: TGTGCCAGCAGCCCCGGGCAAACTGGGGCCAACGTCCTGACTTTC. It encodes CASSPGQTGANVLTF.

This clonotype was seen just once. The rearrangement joins TRBV12-3 or TRBV12-4 to TRBJ1-1; TRBD1 agrees at 9 bases. The V gene end was trimmed by 5 bases and the J gene end by 1 base; junction bases not matched to a gene: 2. The CDR3 consists of 14 residues. The CDR3 region is CASSGQGKNTEAFF. CDR3 coding DNA: TGTGCCAGCAGTGGACAGGGGAAGAACACTGAAGCTTTCTTT.

Note on this clonotype: This may come from a read error, since a much larger clone is one base off. This sequence joins TRBV6-5 and TRBJ1-5; a possible D gene is TRBD1 (5 bases). CDR1 MNHEY and CDR2 SVGAGI come from the germline V gene. The CDR3 runs 15 residues. CDR3 nucleotide sequence: TGTGCCAGCAGTTACTCGAGGTGGGGGGTTCAGTCCCAGCATTTT. This sequence encodes CASSYSRWGVQSQHF.

The CDR3 sequence: CASSPPGRANTGELFF. In DNA form, the CDR3 reads TGTGCCAGCAGCCCCCCAGGCAGGGCGAACACCGGGGAGCTGTTTTTT. The genes are TRBV11-2 and TRBJ2-2, with D perhaps matching TRBD1 (5 bases). From germline, CDR1 is SGHAT and CDR2 FQNNGV. The CDR3 runs to 16 residues. Trimming took off 5 bases at V and 0 bases at J, with 13 bases between the two ends.

This clonotype was observed at least ten times. The chain uses TRBV29-1 and TRBJ2-2; the match to TRBD1 covers 7 bases. V lost 4 bases, J lost 4 bases, and 9 bases stayed unmatched. The CDR3 covers 15 residues. Germline V gene sequence: CDR1 SQVTM, CDR2 ANQGSEA. Here the CDR3 DNA reads TGCAGCGTTGTAATCGGGGACAGTACCACCGGGGAGCTGTTTTTT. It codes for CSVVIGDSTTGELFF.

This clonotype was picked up many times. This sequence joins TRBV6-5 and TRBJ1-1, with TRBD1 matching 9 bases. V lost 7 bases and J lost 8; bases outside the gene matches: 11. In germline, CDR1 is MNHEY, CDR2 SVGAGI. The CDR3 contains 14 residues. CDR3 sequence: CASTTGTGRSEAFF. In DNA form, the CDR3 reads TGTGCCAGCACCACCGGGACAGGGAGATCCGAAGCTTTCTTT.

The chain joins TRBV28 to TRBJ1-1, with D uncertain. Deletions cut 8 bases from V and 4 bases from J, with 11 bases between. The germline V gene encodes CDR1 MDHEN and CDR2 SYDVKM. The CDR3 has 12 amino acids. CDR3 protein: CASSSGSTEAFF. The CDR3 DNA follows: TGTGCCAGCTCTTCGGGGTCCACTGAAGCTTTCTTT.

This clonotype was seen at least ten times. This chain joins TRBV7-9 and TRBJ1-5; unclear D gene. The CDR3 is 14 residues long. The V and J ends lost 3 bases and 0 bases respectively, with 6 bases between them. Germline assignment: CDR1 SEHNR and CDR2 FQNEAQ (reference sequence). The CDR3 region is CASSFGYSNQPQHF. CDR3 nucleotide sequence: TGTGCCAGCAGCTTCGGCTATAGCAATCAGCCCCAGCATTTT.

The CDR3 loop reads CASQGQDRADSPLHF. DNA of the CDR3: TGTGCCAGCCAGGGTCAGGACAGGGCGGATTCACCCCTCCACTTT. The chain is built from TRBV6-6 and TRBJ1-6, with 8 bases identical to TRBD1. Germline CDR1 reads MNHNY; CDR2 reads SVGAGI (reference sequence). The CDR3 length is 15 residues. Germline trimming cut 8 bases from V and 8 bases from J; bases unmatched to any gene: 11.

The rearrangement uses TRBV19 and TRBJ1-5; no definite D call. Germline CDR1 reads LNHDA; CDR2 reads SQIVND (reference sequence). V lost 6 bases and J lost 3, with 6 bases in between. The CDR3 is made up of 12 amino acids. CDR3 bases: TGTGCCAGTAGCGGCTTCAATCAGCCCCAGCATTTT. This gives the protein CASSGFNQPQHF.

This clonotype has at least ten counts. V gene TRBV18 combines with J gene TRBJ2-7, with 9 bases that match TRBD1. Germline-derived CDR1 and CDR2 are KGHSH and LQKENI. The V segment lost 4 bases and the J segment 5 bases; nucleotides outside the gene matches: 6. The CDR3 consists of 14 residues. CDR3 loop: CASSLQGAPNEQYF. The CDR3 DNA sequence: TGTGCCAGCTCACTACAGGGGGCCCCGAACGAGCAGTACTTC.

This clonotype was detected a few times. The chain recombines TRBV12-3 or TRBV12-4 with TRBJ2-1; D remains ambiguous. Trimming stripped 3 bases from V and 0 bases from J, with 9 bases between. The CDR3 sequence is 15 residues long. The CDR3 sequence is CASSFGLSSYNEQFF. DNA for the CDR3: TGTGCCAGCAGTTTTGGGCTTAGCTCCTACAATGAGCAGTTCTTC.